One sample yielded the 16 T cell receptor beta chains listed below, sequenced in a study of cytomegalovirus exposure and HLA in healthy donors. Clones were sequenced by immunoSEQ multiplex PCR, and TCRdb holds only the in-frame ones, with some missing. The profile shows hundreds of thousands of clones, less than 90% of them singletons. The sequenced sample consisted of PBMCs. These receptors were taken from a man aged 18 to 29 in good health and CMV-seropositive.

The V and J genes are TRBV5-1 and TRBJ1-4, with D possibly being TRBD1 (6 bases). Trimming took 5 bases from V and 2 from J, leaving 13 bases between them. CDR1 and CDR2 from the germline V gene are SGHRS and YFSETQ. The CDR3 runs 15 residues. The CDR3 nucleotides are TGCGCCAGCAGTCTCGGACAGCCCACTAATGAAAAACTGTTTTTT. Amino acids: CASSLGQPTNEKLFF.

The rearrangement joins TRBV5-1 to TRBJ1-5; D is uncertain. Germline V gene lookup returns CDR1 SGHRS and CDR2 YFSETQ. The CDR3 extends over 15 amino acids. Trimming stripped 3 bases from V and 0 bases from J, with 10 bases between. CDR3 residues: CASSSGLGSNQPQHF. The CDR3 DNA reads as TGCGCCAGCAGCTCCGGGCTCGGTAGCAATCAGCCCCAGCATTTT.

This rearrangement joins TRBV29-1 to TRBJ2-1; 12 positions match TRBD2. Trimming cost V 2 bases and J 1 base; bases outside gene matches: 0. The CDR3 is 15 amino acids. Germline V gives CDR1 SQVTM, CDR2 ANQGSEA. The CDR3 nucleotides are TGCAGCGTTGAACTAGCGGGAGGGTCCTACAATGAGCAGTTCTTC. Its translation: CSVELAGGSYNEQFF.

As concerns this clone: A junction boundary mismatches the germline segment, possibly from a read error. V gene TRBV7-9 combines with J gene TRBJ2-7; D may be TRBD1 (6 bases). Germline V gene data show CDR1 as SEHNR and CDR2 as FQNEAQ (reference sequence). This CDR3 comprises 16 residues. The CDR3 coding sequence is TGTGCCAGCAGCTTGCGTAATGGGGACACCGATTACGGGCAGTACTTC. Residues: CASSLRNGDTDYGQYF.

The gene calls are TRBV7-9 and TRBJ1-1; D is uncertain. Germline V lookup: CDR1 SEHNR, CDR2 FQNEAQ (reference sequence). Trimming removed 6 bases from V and 0 bases from J, with 8 bases in between. The CDR3 covers 13 residues. The CDR3 spells CASRPPVNTEAFF. The CDR3 DNA reads TGTGCCAGCAGACCTCCAGTGAACACTGAAGCTTTCTTT.

This clone has a handful of counts. The gene calls are TRBV18 and TRBJ2-7; TRBD1 aligns across 10 bases. V shed 5 bases and J 5 bases; nucleotides not matched to a gene: 3. Germline V gene sequence: CDR1 KGHSH, CDR2 LQKENI. There are 13 residues in the CDR3. CDR3 residues: CASSSTGGDEQYF. CDR3 nucleotide sequence: TGTGCCAGCTCATCGACAGGGGGCGACGAGCAGTACTTC.

V and J are TRBV5-7 and TRBJ2-7; the D call may be TRBD1 or TRBD2 (5 bases each). Being an ORF, TRBV5-7 has a function that is uncertain. The CDR3 contains 15 residues. Trimming took off 4 bases at V and 6 bases at J, with 20 bases between the two ends. The CDR3 DNA is TGTGCCAGCAGCCCTTCCCTCGGGGTGGGACGCGAGCAGTACTTC. Translation: CASSPSLGVGREQYF.

The V call is TRBV30, the J call TRBJ2-7; D is uncertain. CDR1 is GTSNPN, CDR2 SVGIG, per germline (reference sequence). The V and J ends lost 1 base and 0 bases respectively, with 7 bases between them. This CDR3 is 13 amino acids long. The CDR3 nucleotides read TGTGCCTGGAGTGGGATGGACTCCTACGAGCAGTACTTC. It yields the protein CAWSGMDSYEQYF.

The genes are TRBV9 and TRBJ2-3; no clear D. From germline, CDR1 is SGDLS and CDR2 YYNGEE. Trimming left V 4 bases short and J 0 bases short, with 12 bases between. CDR3 size: 15 residues. CDR3 sequence: CASSSRRASTDTQYF. CDR3 bases: TGTGCCAGCAGCTCCCGGCGCGCTAGCACAGATACGCAGTATTTT. The variable domain in full, with the rest retrieved from reference TRBV9 and TRBJ2-3, is DSGVTQTPKHLITATGQRVTLRCSPRSGDLSVYWYQQSLDQGLQFLIQYYNGEERAKGNILERFSAQQFPDLHSELNLSSLELGDSALYFCASSSRRASTDTQYFGPGTRLTVL.

The chain links TRBV5-1 to TRBJ1-2; D unresolved. V was pared by 0 bases and J by 4 bases, with 10 bases between. The germline gives CDR1 SGHRS, CDR2 YFSETQ. CDR3 length equals 14 residues. The CDR3 nucleotides read TGCGCCAGCAGCTTGGCCGACATGAGCTATGGCTACACCTTC. Amino acid sequence: CASSLADMSYGYTF.

This clone was counted between two and nine times. This chain connects TRBV4-2 to TRBJ2-7, with D unclear. Trimming removed 0 bases from V and 3 bases from J, with 12 bases in between. Germline V gene lookup returns CDR1 LGHNA and CDR2 YNFKEQ. The CDR3 length is 15 residues. CDR3 sequence (DNA): TGTGCCAGCAGCCAAGATCAGGCAGGCAGCTACGAGCAGTACTTC. This encodes CASSQDQAGSYEQYF.

This chain joins TRBV5-6 and TRBJ2-1; D is perhaps TRBD2 (5 bases). The V gene lost 3 bases and the J gene lost 7 bases, with 20 bases spanning the gap. The CDR3 totals 16 residues. Germline V gene data show CDR1 as SGHDT and CDR2 as YYEEEE. CDR3: CASSYSLVAFGNEQFF. CDR3 sequence (DNA): TGTGCCAGCAGCTACTCACTAGTAGCATTTGGGAATGAGCAGTTCTTC.

The chain joins TRBV19 to TRBJ2-6; D gene ambiguous. The germline gives CDR1 LNHDA, CDR2 SQIVND (reference sequence). The CDR3 is 13 amino acids. Trimming stripped 5 bases from V and 6 bases from J, with 8 bases between. CDR3 in amino acids: CASSAPQANVLTF. Written as DNA, the CDR3 is TGTGCCAGTAGTGCCCCCCAGGCCAACGTCCTGACTTTC.

The genes are TRBV19 and TRBJ1-2, with 9 bases lining up with TRBD1. CDR3 length: 18 residues. V shed 6 bases and J 4 bases; nucleotides not matched to a gene: 18. Germline V CDR1 and CDR2: LNHDA, SQIVND (reference sequence). In DNA, the CDR3 is TGTGCCAGTAGCCGGCCCAGACCATTTACAGGGGGCGGCTATGGCTACACCTTC. It specifies CASSRPRPFTGGGYGYTF. Looking up the rest from reference TRBV19 and TRBJ1-2 gives the full variable domain: DGGITQSPKYLFRKEGQNVTLSCEQNLNHDAMYWYRQDPGQGLRLIYYSQIVNDFQKGDIAEGYSVSREKKESFPLTVTSAQKNPTAFYLCASSRPRPFTGGGYGYTFGSGTRLTVV.

In DNA, the CDR3 is TGTGCCAGCAGCTATGACAGGGATCCCTACGAGCAGTACTTC. This translates into CASSYDRDPYEQYF. The chain recombines TRBV5-4 with TRBJ2-7; TRBD1 agrees at 7 bases. V dropped 3 bases and J dropped 2; count of bases not matched to a gene: 5. The CDR3 loop spans 14 amino acids. Germline CDR1 reads SGHNT; CDR2 reads YYREEE (reference sequence).

Details on this clone: The sample contains more than one DNA sequence encoding this CDR3. CDR3 amino acids: CASSLRGTYEQYF. CDR3 DNA: TGTGCCAGCAGTTTGCGGGGAACCTACGAGCAGTACTTC. The V gene is TRBV27, the J gene TRBJ2-7; D is possibly TRBD2 (6 bases). CDR3 length equals 13 residues. Germline V gene lookup returns CDR1 MNHEY and CDR2 SMNVEV (reference sequence). With 3 bases removed from V and 2 bases from J, the gap between germline ends came to 8 bases.